This T cell receptor (beta chain) originates from a study of identical twins. Study results and limitations: Out-of-frame TCR alpha sharing in monozygotic twins exceeded recombination model predictions. Memory repertoires lacked the insertion deficit that abundant cord blood beta clonotypes showed.

A word on this clonotype: Its specificity is unknown.

The CDR3 is made up of 14 amino acids. Looked up from germline, CDR1 is KGHSH and CDR2 is LQKENI. Trimming removed 8 bases from V and 2 bases from J; junction bases left unmatched: 7. TCRdb fed the 5' RACE reads into MiXCR, producing one record per CDR3 protein. The sample carries some 760,000 distinct CDR3 sequences, approximately 18% recorded once. The same sample was also studied in work on T cells expressing NK-cell markers.

Sequenced material: PBMCs. This TCR derives from a woman younger than 35 in good health. V is TRBV18 and J is TRBJ2-7; 9 bases fit TRBD2. The CDR3 spells CASTWASGTYEQYF. CDR3 DNA sequence: TGTGCCAGCACTTGGGCTAGCGGGACCTACGAGCAGTACTTC.